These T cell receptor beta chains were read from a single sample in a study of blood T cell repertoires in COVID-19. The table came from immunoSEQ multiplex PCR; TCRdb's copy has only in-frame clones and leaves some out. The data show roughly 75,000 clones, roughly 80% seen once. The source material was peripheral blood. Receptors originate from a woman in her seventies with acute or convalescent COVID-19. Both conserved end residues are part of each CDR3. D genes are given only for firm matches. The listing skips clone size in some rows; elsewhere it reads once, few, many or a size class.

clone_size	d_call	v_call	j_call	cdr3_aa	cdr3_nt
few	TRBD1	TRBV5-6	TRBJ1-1	CASSLQGAGAEAFF	TGTGCCAGCAGCTTACAGGGGGCGGGGGCTGAAGCTTTCTTT
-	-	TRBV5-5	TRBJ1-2	CASSLGASGGNYGYTF	TGTGCCAGCAGCTTGGGGGCCTCAGGAGGGAACTATGGCTACACCTTC
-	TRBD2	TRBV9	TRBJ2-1	CASSGIAGGYNEQFF	TGTGCCAGCAGCGGTATAGCGGGGGGCTACAATGAGCAGTTCTTC
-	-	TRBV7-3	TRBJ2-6	CASSLRGVIGGANVLTF	TGTGCCAGCAGCTTACGTGGAGTGATTGGTGGGGCCAACGTCCTGACTTTC
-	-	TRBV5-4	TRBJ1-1	CASSWGQQNTEAFF	TGTGCCAGCAGCTGGGGGCAGCAAAACACTGAAGCTTTCTTT
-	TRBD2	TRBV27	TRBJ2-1	CASRYAGTSSYNEQFF	TGTGCCAGCAGATACGCCGGGACTAGCTCCTACAATGAGCAGTTCTTC
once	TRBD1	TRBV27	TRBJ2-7	CASSFDGQGGSYEQYF	TGTGCCAGCAGTTTTGATGGACAGGGGGGCTCCTACGAGCAGTACTTC
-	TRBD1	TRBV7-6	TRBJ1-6	CASSSRTDRDSPLHF	TGTGCCAGCAGCTCCCGAACGGACAGGGATTCACCCCTCCACTTT
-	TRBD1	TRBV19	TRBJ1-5	CASSPRDRGRQPQHF	TGTGCCAGTAGTCCCCGGGACAGGGGGCGTCAGCCCCAGCATTTT
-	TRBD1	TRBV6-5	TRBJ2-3	CASSSNAGGGGDTQYF	TGTGCCAGCAGTTCGAACGCAGGGGGCGGCGGAGATACGCAGTATTTT
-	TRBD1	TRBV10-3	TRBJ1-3	CAISTGQGGDTIYF	TGTGCCATCAGTACGGGACAGGGAGGGGACACCATATATTTT
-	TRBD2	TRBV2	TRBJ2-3	CASSDGRGGSTDTQYF	TGTGCCAGCAGTGACGGTCGGGGGGGGAGCACAGATACGCAGTATTTT
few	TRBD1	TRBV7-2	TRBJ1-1	CASSVRGGRTEAFF	TGTGCCAGCAGCGTCCGAGGGGGCAGGACTGAAGCTTTCTTT
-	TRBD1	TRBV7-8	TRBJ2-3	CASSETGGRVDTQYF	TGTGCCAGCAGCGAGACAGGGGGCCGAGTAGATACGCAGTATTTT
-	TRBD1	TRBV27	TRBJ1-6	CASRGGTGVYNSPLHF	TGTGCCAGCAGAGGCGGGACAGGGGTCTATAATTCACCCCTCCACTTT
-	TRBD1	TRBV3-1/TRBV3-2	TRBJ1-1	CASSRDGTGGTEAFF	TGTGCCAGCAGCCGAGATGGGACAGGGGGGACTGAAGCTTTCTTT
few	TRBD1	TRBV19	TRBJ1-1	CASSKDRANTEAFF	TGTGCCAGTAGTAAAGACAGGGCCAACACTGAAGCTTTCTTT
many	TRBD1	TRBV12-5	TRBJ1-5	CASGLGGQGASQPQHF	TGTGCTAGTGGTTTGGGAGGACAGGGGGCGAGTCAGCCCCAGCATTTT
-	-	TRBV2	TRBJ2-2	CASSERLNTGELFF	TGTGCCAGCAGTGAGCGGCTGAACACCGGGGAGCTGTTTTTT
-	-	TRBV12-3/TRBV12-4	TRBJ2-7	CASSFSDTYEQYF	TGTGCCAGCAGTTTTTCAGATACCTACGAGCAGTACTTC
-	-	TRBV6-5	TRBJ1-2	CASKRASGGYTF	TGTGCCAGCAAACGTGCCAGCGGTGGCTACACCTTC
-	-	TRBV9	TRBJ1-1	CASSVVGGSDTEAFF	TGTGCCAGCAGCGTAGTCGGGGGGTCGGACACTGAAGCTTTCTTT
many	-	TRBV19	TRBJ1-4	CASSIAGPRYEKLFF	TGTGCCAGTAGTATTGCAGGGCCCCGCTATGAAAAACTGTTTTTT
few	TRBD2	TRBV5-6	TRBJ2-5	CASSLSGTRETQYF	TGTGCCAGCAGCCTTAGCGGGACTAGGGAGACCCAGTACTTC
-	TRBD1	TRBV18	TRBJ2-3	CASSPGTGITDTQYF	TGTGCCAGCTCGCCAGGGACAGGGATCACAGATACGCAGTATTTT
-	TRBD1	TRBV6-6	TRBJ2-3	CASSLGQGGTDTQYF	TGTGCCAGCAGTTTGGGACAGGGAGGGACAGATACGCAGTATTTT